The clone carrying this T cell receptor (beta chain) was found many times. Antigen: not known. The germline gives CDR1 DFQATT, CDR2 SNEGSKA (reference sequence). With 6 bases removed from V and 4 bases from J, the gap between germline ends came to 9 bases. This CDR3 spans 11 amino acids. This sample was included in a study of breast tumors, draining lymph nodes, adjacent tissues. General study points: Compared with lymph nodes, tumors were less diverse; compared with nontumor tissue, more. The lymph node origin of tumor T cells was framed as consistent with a hypothesis, not demonstrated. Compared with basal-like, luminal-like tumors shared significantly more repertoire with nontumor tissue.

TCRdb reanalysed the multiplex PCR reads using MiXCR and keeps one entry per CDR3 protein. Of approximately 250,000 distinct CDR3 sequences in the sample, approximately 36% were seen once. Axillary draining lymph nodes of breast cancer patients supplied the node samples. Sequencing was carried out using axillary lymph node tissue. The clonotype originates from a female donor with breast cancer. Some clones in this sample may be carry-over from other donors' samples. This rearrangement joins TRBV20-1 to TRBJ2-5; unclear D gene. CDR3 nucleotide sequence: TGCAGTGCCAGGTTAGGAGAGACCCAGTACTTC. Its protein is CSARLGETQYF.